The present entry profiles one T cell receptor (beta chain) with its context. Antigen unknown. This could be a read error, since a much larger clone is one nucleotide away. The CDR3 runs to 14 residues. The V end was cut by 3 bases, the J end by 4 bases, with 12 bases between. The germline CDR1 and CDR2 sequences are SGHAT and FQNNGV. TCR beta cDNA was made from approximately 540 ng total RNA with a constant-region primer. Three nested multiplex PCR rounds, a slightly modified ARM-PCR method, built the TCR beta libraries. Running 9 to 11 cycles apiece, the first two PCR rounds relied on TRBV1-TRBV30 forward primers together with a C-beta reverse primer. Each CDR3 protein gets one entry after TCRdb re-called the multiplex PCR reads with MiXCR. Among about 320,000 distinct CDR3 sequences listed, approximately 54% were seen once. This sample is part of a study of tumor-infiltrating lymphocytes in primary liver carcinoma. General study findings and limits: A significantly higher top-250-clone fraction was found in tumors than in blood (p = 0.039).

Alongside blood RNA obtained from unsorted whole blood, germline DNA was also extracted. Chronic HBV infection was present, with no prior treatment. About 4 milliliters of peripheral blood were drawn presurgically. This TCR derives from a woman aged 30 to 39 with primary liver carcinoma and hepatitis B virus infection. Sequencing was done on a sample of peripheral blood. This chain connects TRBV11-2 to TRBJ1-2; the D is unclear. CDR3: CASSLGGLAYGYTF. In nucleotides, the CDR3 is TGTGCCAGCAGCTTGGGAGGACTGGCCTATGGCTACACCTTC.